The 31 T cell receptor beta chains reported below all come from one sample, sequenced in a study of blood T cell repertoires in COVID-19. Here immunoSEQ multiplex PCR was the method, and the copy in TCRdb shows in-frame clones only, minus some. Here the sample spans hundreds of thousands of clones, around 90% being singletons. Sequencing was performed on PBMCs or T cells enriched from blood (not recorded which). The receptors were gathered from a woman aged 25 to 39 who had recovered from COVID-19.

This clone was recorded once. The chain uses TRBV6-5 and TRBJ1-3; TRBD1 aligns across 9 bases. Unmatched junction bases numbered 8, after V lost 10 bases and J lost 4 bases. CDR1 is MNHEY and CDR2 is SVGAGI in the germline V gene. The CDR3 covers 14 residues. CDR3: CATNRDRVGNTIYF. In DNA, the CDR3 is TGTGCCACCAACCGGGACAGGGTGGGAAACACCATATATTTT.

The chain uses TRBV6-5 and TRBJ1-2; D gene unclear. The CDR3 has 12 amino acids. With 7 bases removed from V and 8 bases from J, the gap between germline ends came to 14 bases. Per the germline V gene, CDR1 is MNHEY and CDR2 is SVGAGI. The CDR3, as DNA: TGTGCCAGCATGCCCCCGAGCAGGGGCTACACCTTC. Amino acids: CASMPPSRGYTF.

CDR3 DNA sequence: TGCGCCAGCAGCCAGACGAGTGGACAGGGGTCCTACGAGCAGTACTTC. Translating gives CASSQTSGQGSYEQYF. V gene TRBV4-3 combines with J gene TRBJ2-7, with 9 bases matching TRBD1. CDR1 is LGHNA and CDR2 is YSLEER in the germline V gene. With 3 bases clipped from V and 1 base from J, the junction kept 7 bases outside the gene matches. The CDR3 has 16 amino acids.

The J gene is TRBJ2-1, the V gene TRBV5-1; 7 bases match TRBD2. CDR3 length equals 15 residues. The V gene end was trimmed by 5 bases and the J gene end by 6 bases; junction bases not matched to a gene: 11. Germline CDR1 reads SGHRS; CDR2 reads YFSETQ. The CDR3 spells CASRSERGMRNEQFF. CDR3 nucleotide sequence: TGCGCCAGCAGGTCCGAGCGGGGAATGCGCAATGAGCAGTTCTTC.

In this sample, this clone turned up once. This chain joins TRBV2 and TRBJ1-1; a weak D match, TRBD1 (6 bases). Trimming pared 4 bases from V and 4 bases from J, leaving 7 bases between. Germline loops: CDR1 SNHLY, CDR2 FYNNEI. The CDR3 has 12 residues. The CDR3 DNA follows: TGTGCCAGCAGTGCCAGGGGCACTGAAGCTTTCTTT. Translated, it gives CASSARGTEAFF.

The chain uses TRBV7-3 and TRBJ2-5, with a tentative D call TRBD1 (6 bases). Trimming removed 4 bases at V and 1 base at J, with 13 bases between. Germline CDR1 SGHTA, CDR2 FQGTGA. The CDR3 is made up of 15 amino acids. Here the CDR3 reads CASSSGQLSQETQYF. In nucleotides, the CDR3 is TGTGCCAGCAGCTCAGGACAGTTATCCCAAGAGACCCAGTACTTC.

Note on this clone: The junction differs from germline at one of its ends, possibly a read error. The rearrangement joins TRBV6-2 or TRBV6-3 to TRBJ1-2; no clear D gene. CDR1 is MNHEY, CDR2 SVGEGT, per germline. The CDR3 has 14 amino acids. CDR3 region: CASSDSFRGHGYTF. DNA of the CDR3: TGTGCCAGCAGTGACTCTTTCCGGGGTCATGGCTACACCTTC.

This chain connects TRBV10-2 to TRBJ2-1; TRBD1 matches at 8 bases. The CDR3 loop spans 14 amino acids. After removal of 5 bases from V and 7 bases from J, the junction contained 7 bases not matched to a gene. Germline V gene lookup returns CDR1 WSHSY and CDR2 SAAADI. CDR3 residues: CASSLQGVLNEQFF. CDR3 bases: TGCGCCAGCAGTTTACAGGGGGTTCTAAATGAGCAGTTCTTC.

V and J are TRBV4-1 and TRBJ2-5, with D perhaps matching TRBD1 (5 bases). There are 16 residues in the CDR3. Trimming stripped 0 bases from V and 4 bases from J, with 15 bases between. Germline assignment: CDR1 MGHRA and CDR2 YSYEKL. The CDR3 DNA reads TGCGCCAGCAGCCAAGAGCAGGGCTCGCGTAGAGAGACCCAGTACTTC. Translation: CASSQEQGSRRETQYF.

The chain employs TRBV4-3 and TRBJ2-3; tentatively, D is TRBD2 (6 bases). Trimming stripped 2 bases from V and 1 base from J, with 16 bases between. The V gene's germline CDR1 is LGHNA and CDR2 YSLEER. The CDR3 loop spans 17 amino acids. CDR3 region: CASSQKPQGLRTDTQYF. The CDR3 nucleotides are TGCGCCAGCAGCCAAAAACCCCAGGGACTTCGCACAGATACGCAGTATTTT.

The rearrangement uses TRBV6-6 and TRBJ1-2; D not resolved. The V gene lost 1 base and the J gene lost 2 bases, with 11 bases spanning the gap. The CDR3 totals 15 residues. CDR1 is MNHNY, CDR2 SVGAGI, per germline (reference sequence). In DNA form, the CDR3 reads TGTGCCAGCAGTTACTTCGAACATTCAAACTATGGCTACACCTTC. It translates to CASSYFEHSNYGYTF.

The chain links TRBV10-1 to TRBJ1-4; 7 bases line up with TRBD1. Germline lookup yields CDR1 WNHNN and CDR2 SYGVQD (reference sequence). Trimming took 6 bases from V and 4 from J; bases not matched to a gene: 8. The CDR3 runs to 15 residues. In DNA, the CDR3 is TGCGCCAGCAGGGAAGGGACAGCCAATAATGAAAAACTGTTTTTT. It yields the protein CASREGTANNEKLFF.

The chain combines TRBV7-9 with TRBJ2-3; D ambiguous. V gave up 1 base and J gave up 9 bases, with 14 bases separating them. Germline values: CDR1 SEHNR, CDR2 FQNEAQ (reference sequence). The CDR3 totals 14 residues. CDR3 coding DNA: TGTGCCAGCAGCTTAGGACTCCCTGAGAGGACGCAGTATTTT. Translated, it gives CASSLGLPERTQYF. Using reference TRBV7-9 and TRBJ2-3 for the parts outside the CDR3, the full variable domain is DTGVSQNPRHKITKRGQNVTFRCDPISEHNRLYWYRQTLGQGPEFLTYFQNEAQLEKSRLLSDRFSAERPKGSFSTLEIQRTEQGDSAMYLCASSLGLPERTQYFGPGTRLTVL.

In nucleotides, the CDR3 is TGTGCCAGCAGTTATAGCGGGGGGTCCTACGAGCAGTACTTC. Amino acid sequence: CASSYSGGSYEQYF. This chain uses TRBV2 with TRBJ2-7, with 10 bases identical to TRBD2. CDR3 size: 14 residues. Looked up from germline, CDR1 is SNHLY and CDR2 is FYNNEI. V was clipped by 5 bases and J by 1 base; unmatched bases: 2.

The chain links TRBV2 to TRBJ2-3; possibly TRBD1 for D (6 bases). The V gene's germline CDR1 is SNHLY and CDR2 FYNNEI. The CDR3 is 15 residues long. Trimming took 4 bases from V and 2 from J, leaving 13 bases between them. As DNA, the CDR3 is TGTGCCAGCAGTGGCCGACAGGCCTTCACAGATACGCAGTATTTT. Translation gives CASSGRQAFTDTQYF.

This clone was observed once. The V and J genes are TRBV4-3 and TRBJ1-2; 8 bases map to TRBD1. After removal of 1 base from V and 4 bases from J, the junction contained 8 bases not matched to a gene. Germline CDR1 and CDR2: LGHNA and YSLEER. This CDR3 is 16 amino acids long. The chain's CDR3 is CASSQARTGLPYGYTF. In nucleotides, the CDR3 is TGCGCCAGCAGCCAAGCTCGGACAGGGCTTCCCTATGGCTACACCTTC.

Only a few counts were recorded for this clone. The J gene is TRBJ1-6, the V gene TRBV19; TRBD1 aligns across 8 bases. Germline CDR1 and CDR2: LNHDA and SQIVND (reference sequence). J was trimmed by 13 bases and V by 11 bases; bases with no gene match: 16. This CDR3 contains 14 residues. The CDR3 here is CASKISRGRGPLHF. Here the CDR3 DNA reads TGTGCCTCCAAGATTTCCAGGGGGCGTGGGCCCCTCCACTTT.

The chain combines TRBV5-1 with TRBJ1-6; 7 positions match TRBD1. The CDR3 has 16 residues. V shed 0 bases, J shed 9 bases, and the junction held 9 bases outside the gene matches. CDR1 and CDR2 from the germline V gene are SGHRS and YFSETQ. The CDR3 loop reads CASSLEDRAFGSPLHF. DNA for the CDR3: TGCGCCAGCAGCTTGGAAGACAGGGCGTTTGGTTCACCCCTCCACTTT.

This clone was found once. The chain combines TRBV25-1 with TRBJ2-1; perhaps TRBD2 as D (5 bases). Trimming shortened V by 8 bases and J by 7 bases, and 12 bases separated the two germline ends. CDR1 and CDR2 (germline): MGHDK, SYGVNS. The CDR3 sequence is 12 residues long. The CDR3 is CASRERENEQFF. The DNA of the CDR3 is TGTGCCAGCCGAGAAAGGGAGAATGAGCAGTTCTTC.

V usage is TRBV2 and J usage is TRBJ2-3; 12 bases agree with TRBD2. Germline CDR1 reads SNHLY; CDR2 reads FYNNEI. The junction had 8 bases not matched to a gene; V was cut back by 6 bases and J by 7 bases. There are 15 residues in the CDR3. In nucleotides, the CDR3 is TGTGCCAGCAGCCCCCTAGCGGGGGGGCCCCATACGCAGTATTTT. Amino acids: CASSPLAGGPHTQYF.

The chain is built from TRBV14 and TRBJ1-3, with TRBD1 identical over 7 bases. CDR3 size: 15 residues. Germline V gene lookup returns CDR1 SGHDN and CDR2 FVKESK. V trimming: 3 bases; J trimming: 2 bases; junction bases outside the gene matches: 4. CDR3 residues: CASSHRTGAGNTIYF. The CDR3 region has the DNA TGTGCCAGCAGCCACCGAACAGGGGCTGGAAACACCATATATTTT.

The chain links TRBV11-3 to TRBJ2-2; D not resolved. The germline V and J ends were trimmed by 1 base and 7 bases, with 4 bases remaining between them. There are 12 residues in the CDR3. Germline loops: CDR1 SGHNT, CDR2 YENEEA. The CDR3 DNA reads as TGTGCCAGCAGCTTAGGTCGCGGGGAGCTGTTTTTT. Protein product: CASSLGRGELFF.

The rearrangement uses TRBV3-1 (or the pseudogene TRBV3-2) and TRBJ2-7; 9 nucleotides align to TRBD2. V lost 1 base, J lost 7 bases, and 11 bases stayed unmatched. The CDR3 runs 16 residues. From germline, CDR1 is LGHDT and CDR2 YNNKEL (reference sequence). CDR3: CASSQGREGRVGEQYF. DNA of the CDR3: TGTGCCAGCAGCCAAGGGCGGGAGGGCCGGGTCGGAGAGCAGTACTTC.

CDR3 sequence reads: CASSLLAGEETQYF. The CDR3 DNA sequence: TGTGCCAGCTCACTATTAGCGGGGGAAGAGACCCAGTACTTC. V and J are TRBV18 and TRBJ2-5; 9 bases are a match to TRBD2. V lost 4 bases, J lost 3 bases, and 3 bases stayed unmatched. This CDR3 has 14 residues. Germline V CDR1 and CDR2: KGHSH, LQKENI.

The CDR3 reads CASSQVTGTPYNSPLHF. The CDR3 nucleotides are TGTGCCAGCAGCCAGGTTACCGGGACACCGTATAATTCACCCCTCCACTTT. V and J are TRBV14 and TRBJ1-6, with a tentative D call TRBD1 (6 bases). CDR3 length: 17 residues. CDR1 and CDR2 from the germline V gene are SGHDN and FVKESK. Trimming left V 3 bases short and J 4 bases short, with 16 bases between. Full variable domain (missing parts from reference TRBV14 and TRBJ1-6): EAGVTQFPSHSVIEKGQTVTLRCDPISGHDNLYWYRRVMGKEIKFLLHFVKESKQDESGMPNNRFLAERTGGTYSTLKVQPAELEDSGVYFCASSQVTGTPYNSPLHFGNGTRLTVT.

CDR3 sequence (DNA): TGTGCCAGCAGGGGACAGGGACTACGAGAGCAGTACTTC. This translates into CASRGQGLREQYF. The genes are TRBV12-3 or TRBV12-4 and TRBJ2-7, with 9 bases matching TRBD1. The CDR3 length is 13 residues. V lost 6 bases, J lost 7 bases, and 7 bases stayed unmatched.

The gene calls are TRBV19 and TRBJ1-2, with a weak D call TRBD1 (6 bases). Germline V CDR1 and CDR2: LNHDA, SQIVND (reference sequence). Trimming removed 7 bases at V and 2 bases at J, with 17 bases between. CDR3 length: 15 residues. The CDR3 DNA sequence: TGTGCCAGTACCTCCAGAGGGGGATCCAACTATGGCTACACCTTC. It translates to CASTSRGGSNYGYTF.

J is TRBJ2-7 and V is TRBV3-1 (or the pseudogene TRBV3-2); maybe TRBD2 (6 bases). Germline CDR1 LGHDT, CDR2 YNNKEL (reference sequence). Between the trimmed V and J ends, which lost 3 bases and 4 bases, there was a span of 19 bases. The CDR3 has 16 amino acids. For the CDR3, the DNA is TGTGCCAGCAGCCAGGCCGGGACTCCCTTCCCATACGAGCAGTACTTC. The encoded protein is CASSQAGTPFPYEQYF.

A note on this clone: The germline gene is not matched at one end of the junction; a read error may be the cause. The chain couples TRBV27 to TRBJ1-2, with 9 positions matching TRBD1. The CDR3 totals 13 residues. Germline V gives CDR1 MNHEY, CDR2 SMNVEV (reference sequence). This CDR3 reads CDQKNRGPRGYTF. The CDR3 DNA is TGCGATCAAAAAAACAGGGGGCCACGTGGCTACACCTTC.

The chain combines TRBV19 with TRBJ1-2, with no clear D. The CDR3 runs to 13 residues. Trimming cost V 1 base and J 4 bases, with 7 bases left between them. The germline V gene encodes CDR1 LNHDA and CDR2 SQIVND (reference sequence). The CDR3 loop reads CASSIGRSYGYTF. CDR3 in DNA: TGTGCCAGTAGTATAGGACGGAGCTATGGCTACACCTTC.

The chain's CDR3 is CASSLSSFATDTQYF. The CDR3 DNA follows: TGTGCCAGCAGTTTATCTAGCTTTGCCACAGATACGCAGTATTTT. The chain employs TRBV6-2 or TRBV6-3 and TRBJ2-3, with TRBD2 as a possible D gene (5 bases). The CDR3 extends over 15 amino acids. CDR1 is MNHEY and CDR2 is SVGEGT in the germline V gene. V gave up 4 bases and J gave up 2 bases, with 13 bases separating them.